Below, 18 T cell receptor beta chains from the same sample are listed, as sequenced in a study of CD8 T cells in Susac syndrome (dated by TCRdb to about 2019). The library relied on the immunoSEQ multiplex PCR assay. RNA was extracted using the RNeasy kit, and roughly 0.5 to 1 ug of the RNA was reverse transcribed with random hexamers. Starting from the raw public reads, TCRdb applied fastp trimming at Q25, assembled clones with MiXCR and retained in-frame beta chains. Each entry is one CDR3 protein sequence, shown with its most common DNA and genes. For this sample the table gives around 190,000 distinct CDR3 sequences, of which roughly 92% were detected only once. The ten largest clones take up around 0.1% of the sample. The sequenced material came from CD4+ T cells from PBMCs. The origin of the receptors is a human donor in good health.

The rearrangement links TRBV30 to TRBJ2-5; D ambiguous. The CDR3 contains 10 residues. The germline V gene has CDR1 GTSNPN and CDR2 SVGIG (reference sequence). Trimming took 1 base from V and 7 from J, leaving 4 bases between them. For the CDR3, the DNA is TGTGCCTGGAGTGCCGGGACCCAGTACTTC. Residues: CAWSAGTQYF. Combining the CDR3 with reference TRBV30 and TRBJ2-5 gives the whole variable domain SQTIHQWPATLVQPVGSPLSLECTVEGTSNPNLYWYRQAAGRGLQLLFYSVGIGQISSEVPQNLSASRPQDRQFILSSKKLLLSDSGFYLCAWSAGTQYFGPGTRLLVL.

The V and J genes are TRBV13 and TRBJ1-5, with D possibly matching TRBD1 (5 bases). Trimming cost V 4 bases and J 0 bases, with 7 bases left between them. There are 14 residues in the CDR3. CDR1 and CDR2 (germline): PRHDT, FYEKMQ (reference sequence). The CDR3 protein is CASSSTASNQPQHF. The CDR3 DNA sequence: TGTGCCAGCAGCTCGACAGCTAGCAATCAGCCCCAGCATTTT. Filled out from reference TRBV13 and TRBJ1-5, the complete variable domain reads AAGVIQSPRHLIKEKRETATLKCYPIPRHDTVYWYQQGPGQDPQFLISFYEKMQSDKGSIPDRFSAQQFSDYHSELNMSSLELGDSALYFCASSSTASNQPQHFGDGTRLSIL.

This sequence joins TRBV28 and TRBJ1-5; D is perhaps TRBD1 (5 bases). Between the trimmed V and J ends, which lost 7 bases and 8 bases, there was a span of 24 bases. Germline V gives CDR1 MDHEN, CDR2 SYDVKM. The CDR3 has 16 amino acids. CDR3: CASNSFGGVPLKPQHF. The CDR3 region has the DNA TGTGCCAGCAACTCCTTTGGGGGAGTTCCCTTAAAGCCCCAGCATTTT.

The chain uses TRBV6-1 and TRBJ1-2; D call uncertain. Germline CDR1 is MNHNS and CDR2 is SASEGT. The CDR3 contains 14 residues. V dropped 1 base and J dropped 0 bases, with 6 bases sitting between them. CDR3 DNA sequence: TGTGCCAGCAGTGAAGGGCATTCTAACTATGGCTACACCTTC. The encoded protein is CASSEGHSNYGYTF.

V gene TRBV20-1 combines with J gene TRBJ2-5, with 11 bases matching TRBD1. Germline assignment: CDR1 DFQATT and CDR2 SNEGSKA (reference sequence). The CDR3 loop spans 13 amino acids. Losses at the gene ends were 5 bases for V and 6 bases for J; bases not matched to a gene: 5. As DNA, the CDR3 is TGCAGTGCTCTCGGACAGGGGGCGAAGACCCAGTACTTC. Residues: CSALGQGAKTQYF.

This chain links TRBV5-6 with TRBJ1-2; possible D gene TRBD1, 6 bases. V dropped 2 bases and J dropped 12 bases, with 11 bases sitting between them. The germline CDR1 and CDR2 sequences are SGHDT and YYEEEE. The CDR3 loop spans 11 amino acids. CDR3 bases: TGTGCCAGCAGCTTAGGGGGTGAAAACACCTTC. Amino acids: CASSLGGENTF.

The chain employs TRBV6-1 and TRBJ2-5, with 10 positions matching TRBD2. Germline CDR1 reads MNHNS; CDR2 reads SASEGT. The CDR3 is made up of 16 amino acids. V was clipped by 8 bases and J by 3 bases; unmatched bases: 12. The CDR3 sequence: CASLSSGGRSKETQYF. CDR3 coding DNA: TGTGCCAGCCTTTCTAGCGGGGGCAGAAGTAAAGAGACCCAGTACTTC.

The J gene is TRBJ2-3, the V gene TRBV7-2; D might be TRBD1 (6 bases). The CDR3 extends over 14 amino acids. Looked up from germline, CDR1 is SGHTA and CDR2 is FQGNSA. V was trimmed by 0 bases and J by 5 bases, leaving 9 bases between them. CDR3 sequence: CASSLAQTGDTQYF. The CDR3 nucleotides read TGTGCCAGCAGCTTAGCGCAGACAGGAGATACGCAGTATTTT.

The chain links TRBV12-3 or TRBV12-4 to TRBJ2-2, with TRBD1 matching 7 bases. The ends lost 5 bases at V and 3 bases at J; junction bases unmatched: 15. CDR3 length: 18 residues. CDR3 coding DNA: TGTGCCAGCAGTCCCCTGGACAGGCCAGTCCCTGACACCGGGGAGCTGTTTTTT. Its translation: CASSPLDRPVPDTGELFF.

This sequence joins TRBV5-4 and TRBJ2-4; D is undetermined. V gave up 4 bases and J gave up 0 bases, with 11 bases separating them. The CDR3 sequence is 15 residues long. Germline lookup yields CDR1 SGHNT and CDR2 YYREEE (reference sequence). CDR3 sequence: CASSTTDLAKNIQYF. CDR3 bases: TGTGCCAGCAGCACGACTGATTTAGCCAAAAACATTCAGTACTTC.

CDR3 sequence reads: CASSSPLTSGGALSTDTQYF. DNA of the CDR3: TGTGCCAGCAGTTCCCCCCTGACTAGCGGGGGGGCCTTAAGCACAGATACGCAGTATTTT. The V gene is TRBV27, the J gene TRBJ2-3; 14 bases fit TRBD2. Trimming at V came to 4 bases and at J to 0 bases, leaving 12 bases not matched to a gene. CDR3 length: 20 residues. The germline CDR1 and CDR2 sequences are MNHEY and SMNVEV (reference sequence).

V usage is TRBV5-1 and J usage is TRBJ1-6; TRBD1 might be the D (5 bases). Germline CDR1 SGHRS, CDR2 YFSETQ. Trimming left V 5 bases short and J 5 bases short, with 11 bases between. The CDR3 is 14 amino acids. This CDR3 reads CASSGTEHNSPLHF. CDR3 nucleotide sequence: TGCGCCAGCAGTGGGACGGAGCATAATTCACCCCTCCACTTT.

V gene TRBV29-1 combines with J gene TRBJ1-6, with D unresolved. This CDR3 spans 15 amino acids. V lost 4 bases to trimming and J lost 6 bases, with 16 bases between them. Germline CDR1 reads SQVTM; CDR2 reads ANQGSEA. The CDR3 DNA follows: TGCAGCGTTGCGTACAGCAACGTCGGTAATTCACCCCTCCACTTT. As protein: CSVAYSNVGNSPLHF. Combining the CDR3 with reference TRBV29-1 and TRBJ1-6 gives the whole variable domain SAVISQKPSRDICQRGTSLTIQCQVDSQVTMMFWYRQQPGQSLTLIATANQGSEATYESGFVIDKFPISRPNLTFSTLTVSNMSPEDSSIYLCSVAYSNVGNSPLHFGNGTRLTVT.

The chain has TRBV29-1 and TRBJ1-2; the D gene is possibly TRBD1 (5 bases). Trimming took off 3 bases at V and 5 bases at J, with 25 bases between the two ends. Looked up from germline, CDR1 is SQVTM and CDR2 is ANQGSEA. This CDR3 contains 17 residues. The CDR3 DNA follows: TGCAGCGTTGAGGAAATTGGGGTTCGTACAGGCCTTTATGGCTACACCTTC. The encoded protein is CSVEEIGVRTGLYGYTF.

The chain employs TRBV12-3 or TRBV12-4 and TRBJ2-3; 8 bases align to TRBD1. J lost 0 bases, V lost 10 bases, and 6 bases had no gene match. The CDR3 runs 14 residues. In nucleotides, the CDR3 is TGTGCCACCCAGAGACAGGGGAGCACAGATACGCAGTATTTT. Translating gives CATQRQGSTDTQYF.

The gene calls are TRBV20-1 and TRBJ2-3; the D is unclear. Germline CDR1 reads DFQATT; CDR2 reads SNEGSKA (reference sequence). V dropped 6 bases and J dropped 1 base, with 14 bases sitting between them. This CDR3 has 14 amino acids. The CDR3 DNA is TGCAGTGCCTCTAGGTCGGTTGGCACAGATACGCAGTATTTT. This gives the protein CSASRSVGTDTQYF.

This clonotype was found a few times. The V and J genes are TRBV27 and TRBJ1-6; D is unresolved. The germline V gene encodes CDR1 MNHEY and CDR2 SMNVEV (reference sequence). The CDR3 is 16 amino acids. V was shortened by 0 bases and J by 7 bases, with 13 bases between the two germline ends. CDR3 sequence (DNA): TGTGCCAGCAGTTTATCTAACCTCGTGGGAAATTCACCCCTCCACTTT. This gives the protein CASSLSNLVGNSPLHF.

V usage is TRBV19 and J usage is TRBJ1-2, with D possibly TRBD1 on 5 matching bases. The length of the CDR3 is 15 residues. Germline lookup yields CDR1 LNHDA and CDR2 SQIVND (reference sequence). V lost 3 bases, J lost 2 bases, and 13 bases lay in between. CDR3 amino acids: CASSMVRAGNYGYTF. CDR3 DNA sequence: TGTGCCAGTAGTATGGTACGGGCAGGGAACTATGGCTACACCTTC.